The next 31 T cell receptor beta chains were all read from a single sample in a study of blood T cell repertoires in COVID-19. TCRdb's table, derived via immunoSEQ multiplex PCR, lists solely in-frame clones and lacks some. This sample has 200,000 to 250,000 clones; approximately 82% occur once, and the top ten carry 9.7%. Sequenced material: peripheral blood. Receptors originate from a man aged 45 to 65 with active or convalescent COVID-19.

J is TRBJ2-1 and V is TRBV3-1 (or the pseudogene TRBV3-2); D possibly corresponds to TRBD2 (5 bases). The CDR3 has 12 residues. The ends were cut back, 5 bases at V and 8 bases at J, with 10 bases in the middle. Germline CDR1 is LGHDT and CDR2 is YNNKEL (reference sequence). The DNA of the CDR3 is TGTGCCAGCAGCGCCGGAGGTCATGAGCAGTTCTTC. Residues: CASSAGGHEQFF.

This sequence joins TRBV28 and TRBJ1-5; 7 bases match TRBD1. The CDR3 runs 14 residues. V lost 5 bases to trimming and J lost 4 bases; unmatched junction nucleotides: 5. CDR1 is MDHEN, CDR2 SYDVKM, per germline. The DNA for the CDR3 is TGTGCCAGCAGTCCCCTGGGACAGAATCAGCCCCAGCATTTT. Translation: CASSPLGQNQPQHF.

The chain uses TRBV5-1 and TRBJ2-7; TRBD1 matches 7 bases. The germline V gene encodes CDR1 SGHRS and CDR2 YFSETQ. With V trimmed by 5 bases and J by 0 bases, 8 bases remained unmatched. CDR3 size: 15 residues. The CDR3 DNA is TGCGCCAGCAGGGACGGGGACAGACGCTCCTACGAGCAGTACTTC. Protein sequence: CASRDGDRRSYEQYF.

The chain couples TRBV5-1 to TRBJ2-5, with 9 bases identical to TRBD1. The CDR3 is 15 amino acids. Unmatched junction bases numbered 8, after V lost 3 bases and J lost 5 bases. Germline V gene lookup returns CDR1 SGHRS and CDR2 YFSETQ. CDR3 coding DNA: TGCGCCAGCAGCTCGGACAGGGGAGGTTGGGAGACCCAGTACTTC. Translation gives CASSSDRGGWETQYF.

V gene TRBV4-3 combines with J gene TRBJ2-1, with a weak D call TRBD2 (6 bases). V was pared by 3 bases and J by 9 bases, with 12 bases between. CDR3 length: 13 amino acids. Germline V lookup: CDR1 LGHNA, CDR2 YSLEER. CDR3 DNA: TGCGCCAGCAGCCAGAGACTAGAGGGTGAGCAGTTCTTC. This encodes CASSQRLEGEQFF.

The chain carries TRBV28 and TRBJ1-5; tentative D call: TRBD1 (6 bases). The CDR3 spans 16 residues. V was trimmed by 5 bases and J by 2 bases, leaving 16 bases between them. In germline, CDR1 is MDHEN, CDR2 SYDVKM. The CDR3 here is CASSILRGAGNQPQHF. The CDR3 DNA reads as TGTGCCAGCAGTATCCTCCGGGGGGCTGGCAATCAGCCCCAGCATTTT. The complete variable domain, with remaining parts taken from reference TRBV28 and TRBJ1-5, reads DVKVTQSSRYLVKRTGEKVFLECVQDMDHENMFWYRQDPGLGLRLIYFSYDVKMKEKGDIPEGYSVSREKKERFSLILESASTNQTSMYLCASSILRGAGNQPQHFGDGTRLSIL.

This clone was detected ten times or more. V gene TRBV11-2 combines with J gene TRBJ2-1; 15 bases fit TRBD2. This CDR3 contains 18 residues. Germline V gene lookup returns CDR1 SGHAT and CDR2 FQNNGV. Trimming cost V 5 bases and J 2 bases; bases outside gene matches: 7. This CDR3 reads CASSTEGLAGGAYNEQFF. The CDR3 DNA reads TGTGCCAGCAGCACAGAGGGACTAGCGGGGGGCGCCTACAATGAGCAGTTCTTC.

This clone was detected a few times. This chain links TRBV12-1 with TRBJ2-1; the table's D call TRBD2 went unverified against the DNA. TRBV12-1 counts as a pseudogene. The CDR3 is 13 amino acids. As DNA, the CDR3 is TGTGCCAGCAGCTCAACCCTTTGCGATGAGCAGTTCTTC. Encoded protein: CASSSTLCDEQFF.

This clone occurred a few times. J is TRBJ2-5 and V is TRBV6-2 or TRBV6-3; 11 nucleotides match TRBD2. CDR3 length: 15 residues. V trimming: 6 bases; J trimming: 1 base; junction bases outside the gene matches: 4. Germline CDR1 MNHEY, CDR2 SVGEGT. The CDR3 sequence is CASSITSGGQETQYF. In nucleotides, the CDR3 is TGTGCCAGCAGCATAACTAGCGGGGGCCAAGAGACCCAGTACTTC.

This clone was detected only once. The chain employs TRBV7-8 and TRBJ1-1; 7 bases align to TRBD1. V was pared by 3 bases and J by 0 bases, with 7 bases of the junction left unmatched. The CDR3 spans 16 residues. Per germline, CDR1 SGHVS and CDR2 FQNEAQ. CDR3 sequence reads: CASSLLQGQMNTEAFF. In DNA, the CDR3 is TGTGCCAGCAGCTTGTTGCAGGGACAGATGAACACTGAAGCTTTCTTT.

In its sample, this clone was seen once. This rearrangement joins TRBV7-2 to TRBJ1-2; 10 bases align to TRBD1. CDR1 is SGHTA, CDR2 FQGNSA, per germline. With V trimmed by 5 bases and J by 7 bases, 10 bases remained unmatched. This CDR3 has 15 residues. The CDR3 DNA sequence: TGTGCCAGCAGCCAAGAGACAGGGGGCGCGTCTGGCTACACCTTC. Its protein is CASSQETGGASGYTF.

A remark on this clone: Other DNA sequences from this sample encode an identical CDR3 as well. The gene calls are TRBV28 and TRBJ1-5; no clear D gene. Germline V gives CDR1 MDHEN, CDR2 SYDVKM. This CDR3 is built from 12 residues. V was trimmed by 4 bases and J by 7 bases, leaving 8 bases between them. CDR3 in amino acids: CASSWSGQPQHF. Here the CDR3 DNA reads TGTGCCAGCAGTTGGTCGGGGCAGCCCCAGCATTTT.

This chain uses TRBV15 with TRBJ2-1; the match to TRBD2 covers 11 bases. Trimming removed 2 bases from V and 9 bases from J; junction bases left unmatched: 12. The CDR3 is 17 amino acids. CDR1 and CDR2 from the germline V gene are LNHNV and YYDKDF (reference sequence). CDR3 sequence (DNA): TGTGCCACCAGCAGAACAATAGCGGGGGGGGCTGGTTCTGAGCAGTTCTTC. It translates to CATSRTIAGGAGSEQFF.

The V call is TRBV2, the J call TRBJ2-1; 8 bases align to TRBD2. The CDR3 consists of 15 residues. Trimming at V came to 4 bases and at J to 2 bases, leaving 4 bases not matched to a gene. CDR1 and CDR2 (germline): SNHLY, FYNNEI. In DNA form, the CDR3 reads TGTGCCAGCAGTGTATTAGCGGGACCCTACAATGAGCAGTTCTTC. It codes for CASSVLAGPYNEQFF.

This chain uses TRBV28 with TRBJ1-5, with D perhaps matching TRBD1 (5 bases). From germline, CDR1 is MDHEN and CDR2 SYDVKM. The CDR3 covers 17 residues. Deletions cut 4 bases from V and 3 bases from J, with 19 bases between. As DNA, the CDR3 is TGTGCCAGCAGTTGGACCATCAGGGCGCGGAACAATCAGCCCCAGCATTTT. It yields the protein CASSWTIRARNNQPQHF. The whole variable domain, remainder taken from reference TRBV28 and TRBJ1-5, is DVKVTQSSRYLVKRTGEKVFLECVQDMDHENMFWYRQDPGLGLRLIYFSYDVKMKEKGDIPEGYSVSREKKERFSLILESASTNQTSMYLCASSWTIRARNNQPQHFGDGTRLSIL.

The V gene is TRBV7-9, the J gene TRBJ2-1; 12 bases fit TRBD2. With V trimmed by 5 bases and J by 0 bases, 5 bases remained unmatched. The CDR3 runs to 17 residues. Looked up from germline, CDR1 is SEHNR and CDR2 is FQNEAQ (reference sequence). CDR3 in DNA: TGTGCCAGCAGCCGATTGGGACTAGCGGGCTCCTACAATGAGCAGTTCTTC. Its protein product is CASSRLGLAGSYNEQFF.

The chain couples TRBV12-5 to TRBJ1-5, with D tentatively TRBD1 (6 bases). The CDR3 length is 15 residues. Trimming left V 6 bases short and J 9 bases short, with 21 bases between. Looked up from germline, CDR1 is LGHNT and CDR2 is FRNRAP. This CDR3 is CASGPPDSRVGPQHF. For the CDR3, the DNA is TGTGCTAGTGGCCCCCCGGACAGCCGAGTAGGGCCCCAGCATTTT.

This clone was recorded only once. This chain joins TRBV5-6 and TRBJ2-1, with a tentative D call TRBD2 (6 bases). V was pared by 4 bases and J by 2 bases, with 19 bases between. The CDR3 extends over 17 amino acids. Looked up from germline, CDR1 is SGHDT and CDR2 is YYEEEE. Here the CDR3 reads CASSAGRLGSTYNEQFF. CDR3 in DNA: TGTGCCAGCAGCGCGGGACGGTTGGGGTCCACCTACAATGAGCAGTTCTTC.

The chain has TRBV12-3 or TRBV12-4 and TRBJ2-3, with no clear D. The CDR3 is 11 residues long. Trimming removed 3 bases from V and 9 bases from J, with 7 bases in between. DNA for the CDR3: TGTGCCAGCAGTTTTGGTCGGACGCAGTATTTT. Translation gives CASSFGRTQYF.

The chain recombines TRBV2 with TRBJ1-1; the D gene is possibly TRBD1 (5 bases). The germline V gene encodes CDR1 SNHLY and CDR2 FYNNEI. The CDR3 is 14 residues long. V shed 4 bases and J shed 1 base, with 10 bases lying between them. The CDR3 region is CASSARQKNTEAFF. The CDR3 DNA reads as TGTGCCAGCAGTGCCCGACAGAAGAACACTGAAGCTTTCTTT.

This chain links TRBV9 with TRBJ2-3; D possibly corresponds to TRBD2 (5 bases). V dropped 2 bases and J dropped 4 bases, with 8 bases sitting between them. Per the germline V gene, CDR1 is SGDLS and CDR2 is YYNGEE. The CDR3 loop spans 13 amino acids. CDR3 residues: CASSVGVADTQYF. CDR3 coding DNA: TGTGCCAGCAGCGTCGGGGTCGCAGATACGCAGTATTTT.

This chain joins TRBV5-1 and TRBJ1-1; D might be TRBD1 (6 bases). Trimming removed 4 bases from V and 0 bases from J, with 16 bases in between. Germline CDR1 and CDR2: SGHRS and YFSETQ. CDR3 length: 16 amino acids. DNA for the CDR3: TGCGCCAGCAGCATAATAAGCCCAGGGGTGAACACTGAAGCTTTCTTT. Translating gives CASSIISPGVNTEAFF.

The J gene is TRBJ2-1, the V gene TRBV6-2 or TRBV6-3; 14 nucleotides line up with TRBD2. CDR3 length equals 18 residues. Looked up from germline, CDR1 is MNHEY and CDR2 is SVGEGT. V gave up 2 bases and J gave up 4 bases; unmatched junction bases: 7. The CDR3 DNA is TGTGCCAGCAGTTACGGGACTAGCGGGAGTCGGGGGTACAATGAGCAGTTCTTC. It specifies CASSYGTSGSRGYNEQFF.

The genes are TRBV9 and TRBJ1-1; D is possibly TRBD1 (5 bases). V lost 0 bases and J 1 base, leaving 7 bases between the germline ends. Looked up from germline, CDR1 is SGDLS and CDR2 is YYNGEE. The CDR3 spans 14 residues. The DNA of the CDR3 is TGTGCCAGCAGCGTAGCAGGGAAGAACACTGAAGCTTTCTTT. It is translated as CASSVAGKNTEAFF.

This clone was recorded only once. This sequence joins TRBV5-1 and TRBJ2-1; D might be TRBD2 (5 bases). CDR1 and CDR2 (germline): SGHRS, YFSETQ. The CDR3 has 12 residues. The V and J ends lost 3 bases and 8 bases respectively, with 9 bases between them. This chain's CDR3 is CASSSPGDEQFF. The CDR3 coding sequence is TGCGCCAGCAGCTCCCCCGGGGATGAGCAGTTCTTC.

The chain combines TRBV2 with TRBJ1-4, with D hard to call. Per germline, CDR1 SNHLY and CDR2 FYNNEI. Trimming shortened V by 3 bases and J by 13 bases, and 9 bases separated the two germline ends. This CDR3 is 11 amino acids long. The CDR3 DNA reads as TGTGCCAGCAGTGAGAGGACTTTACTGTTTTTT. Translation gives CASSERTLLFF.

The CDR3 nucleotides are TGTGCCAGCAGCTGGGGGGCAGATACGCAGTATTTT. It is translated as CASSWGADTQYF. The chain employs TRBV7-9 and TRBJ2-3, with D perhaps matching TRBD2 (6 bases). The CDR3 totals 12 residues. Trimming removed 4 bases at V and 4 bases at J, with 6 bases between. CDR1 SEHNR and CDR2 FQNEAQ come from the germline V gene (reference sequence).

The V call is TRBV6-2 or TRBV6-3, the J call TRBJ2-3; 9 nucleotides match TRBD2. This CDR3 is built from 16 residues. Germline V CDR1 and CDR2: MNHEY, SVGEGT. The junction had 12 bases not matched to a gene; V was cut back by 2 bases and J by 9 bases. CDR3 region: CASSYTLAGEGGTQYF. Here the CDR3 DNA reads TGTGCCAGCAGTTACACACTAGCGGGTGAGGGGGGCACGCAGTATTTT.

The chain has TRBV10-3 and TRBJ2-1; 12 bases are shared with TRBD1. The CDR3 consists of 17 residues. V dropped 7 bases and J dropped 0; count of bases not matched to a gene: 7. Germline V CDR1 and CDR2: ENHRY, SYGVKD. The CDR3 region is CAIKGQGATSSYNEQFF. The CDR3 nucleotides read TGTGCCATCAAGGGACAGGGGGCGACGAGCTCCTACAATGAGCAGTTCTTC.

The chain has TRBV27 and TRBJ2-7; 8 bases are shared with TRBD2. The length of the CDR3 is 15 residues. Germline V CDR1 and CDR2: MNHEY, SMNVEV (reference sequence). V dropped 6 bases and J dropped 0; count of bases not matched to a gene: 7. The CDR3 is CASRISGTSSYEQYF. In DNA form, the CDR3 reads TGTGCCAGCAGAATTTCTGGGACTAGCTCCTACGAGCAGTACTTC.

This sequence joins TRBV6-5 and TRBJ2-7; 9 bases align to TRBD1. V dropped 6 bases and J dropped 4; count of bases not matched to a gene: 7. The CDR3 runs 14 residues. Germline V CDR1 and CDR2: MNHEY, SVGAGI. The CDR3 loop reads CASSPGQGIYEQYV. The DNA of the CDR3 is TGTGCCAGCAGCCCGGGACAGGGTATTTACGAGCAGTACGTC.